This is a list of T cell receptor beta chains from one sample in a study of read filtering for tumor transcriptome and immune sequencing. MiXCR was run by TCRdb on the reads, yielding one entry per CDR3 protein. Of over 45,000 distinct CDR3 sequences listed, approximately 12% are singletons. The sequencing sample was made of a population of CD138-negative cells sorted from bone marrow. The receptor set was obtained from a donor at least 40 years old with multiple myeloma. The CDR3 runs from the conserved cysteine through the conserved F or W. A D gene is named only where the DNA matches it firmly. Clone sizes are given selectively: once, few, many, or a class where the clone is expanded.

CDR3 DNA,CDR3 protein,J gene,D gene,clone size,V gene
TGTGCCAGCTCAGTGGGACTAGCGGACAACACCGGGGAGCTGTTTTTT,CASSVGLADNTGELFF,TRBJ2-2,TRBD2,many,TRBV18
TGTGCCATCATGGAGGGGACCACCGGGGAGCTGTTTTTT,CAIMEGTTGELFF,TRBJ2-2,.,many,TRBV24-1
TGCGCCAGCAGCTTGGCAGGTAGAGGGAACACTGAAGCTTTCTTT,CASSLAGRGNTEAFF,TRBJ1-1,.,many,TRBV5-1
TGTGCCAGCAGTTTTCTAGGGAGCGGGAGAAAAAATACGCAGTATTTT,CASSFLGSGRKNTQYF,TRBJ2-3,TRBD2,many,TRBV28
TGTGCCAGCAGTTACGGAGGAAGTCAGCCCCAGCATTTT,CASSYGGSQPQHF,TRBJ1-5,.,many,TRBV6-5
TGTGCCATCAGTGAGTTGGAGACCTACGAGCAGTACTTC,CAISELETYEQYF,TRBJ2-7,.,many,TRBV10-3
TGCAGTGCTAGCCTGGTCGGGTGGGTCAATGAGCAGTTCTTC,CSASLVGWVNEQFF,TRBJ2-1,.,many,TRBV20-1
TGCAGTGCTAGAGTACTAGCGGGAGTAGAGACCCAGTACTTC,CSARVLAGVETQYF,TRBJ2-5,TRBD2,many,TRBV20-1
TGTGCCAGCTCCCGACAGGGGGAAAAGCAGTACTTC,CASSRQGEKQYF,TRBJ2-7,TRBD1,many,TRBV6-5
TGTGCCAGCAGCCCGGATCAACAGTCCTACGAGCAGTACTTC,CASSPDQQSYEQYF,TRBJ2-7,.,.,TRBV14
TGCAGCGTTGATGTACCAGGGGCGGCGGGCGAGCAGTACTTC,CSVDVPGAAGEQYF,TRBJ2-7,.,many,TRBV29-1
TGTGCCAGCAGCTTATCGGGGTCTAGCGGGAGCCGGGGCAATGAGCAGTTCTTC,CASSLSGSSGSRGNEQFF,TRBJ2-1,TRBD2,many,TRBV7-9
TGTGCCAGCAGTTACGGGCGCGGGAGGGATTACAATGAGCAGTTCTTC,CASSYGRGRDYNEQFF,TRBJ2-1,TRBD2,many,TRBV6-2/TRBV6-3
TGTGCCAGCAGCTGGGGACACCGGCCCCCCCAAGAGACCCAGTACTTC,CASSWGHRPPQETQYF,TRBJ2-5,.,.,TRBV11-1
TGTGCCAGCAGCCAGATTAGCGGGTACGAGCAGTACTTC,CASSQISGYEQYF,TRBJ2-7,TRBD2,many,TRBV3-1
TGTGCCAGCAGCCAAGAAGGAGGGAGGGCCGGAGATACGCAGTATTTT,CASSQEGGRAGDTQYF,TRBJ2-3,TRBD2,many,TRBV4-2